This is a list of T cell receptor beta chains from one sample in a study of T cells after somatic rescue of genetic block. Sequenced by immunoSEQ multiplex PCR; TCRdb stores in-frame clones only, minus some. The table records about 120,000 clones, about 89% of them present only once. Material for sequencing was peripheral blood mononuclear cells (PBMCs). The receptors stem from a woman under 30. The CDR3 runs from the conserved cysteine through the conserved F or W. The order of the fields is CDR3 DNA, CDR3 protein, clone size, J gene, D gene, CDR3 length, V gene. The D gene is left open where the match is weak. Only some rows state a clone size, as once, few, many or a class for expanded clones.

DNA: TGTGCCAGCAGCTTAAATCACGCGAACACTGAAGCTTTCTTT
CDR3: CASSLNHANTEAFF
size: NA
J: TRBJ1-1
D: NA
length: 14
V: TRBV7-9

DNA: TGTGCCAGCAGCTTGGGGTGGGGTAGGGATGAGCAGTTCTTC
CDR3: CASSLGWGRDEQFF
size: NA
J: TRBJ2-1
D: NA
length: 14
V: TRBV5-4

DNA: TGCGCCAGCAGCTTGGGCAGCTTAGGGGCTGGAAACACCATATATTTT
CDR3: CASSLGSLGAGNTIYF
size: NA
J: TRBJ1-3
D: NA
length: 16
V: TRBV5-1

DNA: TGTGCCAGCAGCCGAGAGGCGGGACAGGGTTTAAGAGCTTTCTTT
CDR3: CASSREAGQGLRAFF
size: NA
J: TRBJ1-1
D: TRBD1
length: 15
V: TRBV11-1

DNA: TGCGCCAGCAGCGCAGGACAGGGGGTAGCCGAGCAGTACTTC
CDR3: CASSAGQGVAEQYF
size: NA
J: TRBJ2-7
D: TRBD1
length: 14
V: TRBV5-1

DNA: TGCGCCAGCAGCTTGGAATCCGGGACCGGTCAGCCCCAGCATTTT
CDR3: CASSLESGTGQPQHF
size: NA
J: TRBJ1-5
D: NA
length: 15
V: TRBV5-1

DNA: TGTGCCAGCAGGATATCCCCCGGGACAGGACAACGAGATACGCAGTATTTT
CDR3: CASRISPGTGQRDTQYF
size: NA
J: TRBJ2-3
D: TRBD1
length: 17
V: TRBV28

DNA: TGCGCCAGCAGCTTTGACCCTCTTAGCGGGGGGCCCCCTGAGCAGTTCTTC
CDR3: CASSFDPLSGGPPEQFF
size: NA
J: TRBJ2-1
D: TRBD2
length: 17
V: TRBV5-1

DNA: TGTGCCAGCAGTTTTTTGGGGAATTCACCCCTCCACTTT
CDR3: CASSFLGNSPLHF
size: NA
J: TRBJ1-6
D: NA
length: 13
V: TRBV27

DNA: TGTGCCAGCAGCTTAGCGCCCGGGACAATGGAGACCCAGTACTTC
CDR3: CASSLAPGTMETQYF
size: NA
J: TRBJ2-5
D: NA
length: 15
V: TRBV7-7

DNA: TGCGCCAGCAGCCAAGCCGGACAGGAGACCGGGGAGCTGTTTTTT
CDR3: CASSQAGQETGELFF
size: medium-sized
J: TRBJ2-2
D: TRBD1
length: 15
V: TRBV4-3

DNA: TGTGCCTGGAGGGGGGTAGGGAGCAATCAGCCCCAGCATTTT
CDR3: CAWRGVGSNQPQHF
size: NA
J: TRBJ1-5
D: NA
length: 14
V: TRBV30

DNA: TGTGCCAGCAGTGAATATAGAGCCCGACAGGGGGAGACCCAGTACTTC
CDR3: CASSEYRARQGETQYF
size: once
J: TRBJ2-5
D: TRBD1
length: 16
V: TRBV25-1

DNA: TGTGCCAGCAGCCGTAGGGGGCTAAATGACTATGGCTACACCTTC
CDR3: CASSRRGLNDYGYTF
size: NA
J: TRBJ1-2
D: TRBD1
length: 15
V: TRBV9

DNA: TGTGCCAGCAGCTTAGTCCACAGGGAGGCAGAGACCCAGTACTTC
CDR3: CASSLVHREAETQYF
size: NA
J: TRBJ2-5
D: NA
length: 15
V: TRBV7-7

DNA: TGTGCCAGCACAACGGGACTTCTCTCATTAGGGGAGCTGTTTTTT
CDR3: CASTTGLLSLGELFF
size: NA
J: TRBJ2-2
D: NA
length: 15
V: TRBV7-6

DNA: TGTGCCAGCTCACTAGGACCGTCTAACTATGGCTACACCTTC
CDR3: CASSLGPSNYGYTF
size: NA
J: TRBJ1-2
D: NA
length: 14
V: TRBV18

DNA: TGTGCCAGCAGTTACTCGGGGGGGGCTAATAATTCACCCCTCCACTTT
CDR3: CASSYSGGANNSPLHF
size: NA
J: TRBJ1-6
D: NA
length: 16
V: TRBV6-5

DNA: TGTGCCAGTAGGGGGGCCGGGGACGGAAAACTGTTTTTT
CDR3: CASRGAGDGKLFF
size: NA
J: TRBJ1-4
D: NA
length: 13
V: TRBV19

DNA: TGTGCCAGCAGCCAAGGGACAGGAGTCTACAATGGGCAGTTCTTC
CDR3: CASSQGTGVYNGQFF
size: NA
J: TRBJ2-1
D: TRBD1
length: 15
V: TRBV7-2

DNA: TGTGCCAGCAGCCAGGAATCCACTAGCGGGGGGTACTACGAGCAGTACTTC
CDR3: CASSQESTSGGYYEQYF
size: NA
J: TRBJ2-7
D: TRBD2
length: 17
V: TRBV14

DNA: TGTGCCAGCAGCCGTTTGGCAGGCTACACCTTC
CDR3: CASSRLAGYTF
size: NA
J: TRBJ1-2
D: NA
length: 11
V: TRBV11-2

DNA: TGTGCCTGGAGTGGCGGGGGGCCGAGCTCTGGAAACACCATATATTTT
CDR3: CAWSGGGPSSGNTIYF
size: NA
J: TRBJ1-3
D: NA
length: 16
V: TRBV30

DNA: TGCGCCAGCAGCTCACTGTCGGGATCTGGAAACACCATATATTTT
CDR3: CASSSLSGSGNTIYF
size: NA
J: TRBJ1-3
D: NA
length: 15
V: TRBV5-1

DNA: TGTGCCAGCTTCCGGACAGCCTACAATGAGCAGTTCTTC
CDR3: CASFRTAYNEQFF
size: once
J: TRBJ2-1
D: NA
length: 13
V: TRBV28

DNA: TGTGCCAGCAGTTTATCCGTCGGGGGACAGGGGAACTATGGCTACACCTTC
CDR3: CASSLSVGGQGNYGYTF
size: NA
J: TRBJ1-2
D: TRBD1
length: 17
V: TRBV28

DNA: TGTGCCAGCAGCTTAACAGCTATGAACACTGAAGCTTTCTTT
CDR3: CASSLTAMNTEAFF
size: NA
J: TRBJ1-1
D: NA
length: 14
V: TRBV11-2

DNA: TGTGCCAGCAGTTTGTACAGGGGGCTCGGCTACACCTTC
CDR3: CASSLYRGLGYTF
size: NA
J: TRBJ1-2
D: TRBD1
length: 13
V: TRBV28

DNA: TGTGCCAGCAGCTTAGGAAAACCAAACAATGAGCAGTTCTTC
CDR3: CASSLGKPNNEQFF
size: NA
J: TRBJ2-1
D: NA
length: 14
V: TRBV11-2

DNA: TGTGCCAGCAGCCTTTTGACAGGGGAAGAGGGCACTGAAGCTTTCTTT
CDR3: CASSLLTGEEGTEAFF
size: NA
J: TRBJ1-1
D: TRBD1
length: 16
V: TRBV9

DNA: TGTGCCAGTAGTGTTCAAGGGGAAAAACTGTTTTTT
CDR3: CASSVQGEKLFF
size: NA
J: TRBJ1-4
D: NA
length: 12
V: TRBV19

DNA: TGTGCCAGCAGCCCCGGAGGGGCGAGAGGACAAGAGACCCAGTACTTC
CDR3: CASSPGGARGQETQYF
size: NA
J: TRBJ2-5
D: NA
length: 16
V: TRBV7-7

DNA: TGTGCCAGCGGGTTGGGGAATGAGCAGTTCTTC
CDR3: CASGLGNEQFF
size: once
J: TRBJ2-1
D: NA
length: 11
V: TRBV2

DNA: TGTGCCTGGAGCGGCGGGGGCTACGAGCAGTACTTC
CDR3: CAWSGGGYEQYF
size: NA
J: TRBJ2-7
D: TRBD2
length: 12
V: TRBV30

DNA: TGTGCACCTCCCGGGCAGGGGAACACTGAAGCTTTCTTT
CDR3: CAPPGQGNTEAFF
size: few
J: TRBJ1-1
D: NA
length: 13
V: TRBV30

DNA: TGCGCCAGCAGCCTAAGACTAGCGGGGGGGCCCAATGAGCAGTTCTTC
CDR3: CASSLRLAGGPNEQFF
size: NA
J: TRBJ2-1
D: TRBD2
length: 16
V: TRBV4-3

DNA: TGTGCCAGCAGCAAAGGCAGGGACCCCCTCGAGCAGTACTTC
CDR3: CASSKGRDPLEQYF
size: NA
J: TRBJ2-7
D: NA
length: 14
V: TRBV11-1

DNA: TGTGCCTGGAGTGGGGTCCGGGGGGCCACTGAAGCTTTCTTT
CDR3: CAWSGVRGATEAFF
size: NA
J: TRBJ1-1
D: NA
length: 14
V: TRBV30

DNA: TGCGCCAGCAGTGACGGCAGGGCCTACGAGCAGTACTTC
CDR3: CASSDGRAYEQYF
size: NA
J: TRBJ2-7
D: NA
length: 13
V: TRBV10-2

DNA: TGTGCCAGCAGCCAAGAAATCGGGGGCCAAGAGACCCAGTACTTC
CDR3: CASSQEIGGQETQYF
size: few
J: TRBJ2-5
D: NA
length: 15
V: TRBV4-2

DNA: TGTGCCTGGGCGACAGGGCCCTACGAGCAGTACTTC
CDR3: CAWATGPYEQYF
size: NA
J: TRBJ2-7
D: TRBD1
length: 12
V: TRBV30

DNA: TGCGCCAGCAGTCAACCCCCGACAGGGGGTAACCAAGAGACCCAGTACTTC
CDR3: CASSQPPTGGNQETQYF
size: NA
J: TRBJ2-5
D: TRBD1
length: 17
V: TRBV23-1

DNA: TGTGCCAGCTCACCGTCGGGGGGCCAGTCAGAGACCCAGTACTTC
CDR3: CASSPSGGQSETQYF
size: NA
J: TRBJ2-5
D: NA
length: 15
V: TRBV18

DNA: TGTGCCAGCAGTTTCGGTCCGGGAGGCTACACCTTC
CDR3: CASSFGPGGYTF
size: NA
J: TRBJ1-2
D: NA
length: 12
V: TRBV28

DNA: TGTGCCAGCTCCAAAGCATTCGACAGGGGAGGACAGCCCCAGCATTTT
CDR3: CASSKAFDRGGQPQHF
size: NA
J: TRBJ1-5
D: TRBD1
length: 16
V: TRBV18

DNA: TGTGCCAGCAGCTCCGGACAGGGGACCGGCTACACCTTC
CDR3: CASSSGQGTGYTF
size: NA
J: TRBJ1-2
D: TRBD1
length: 13
V: TRBV6-5

DNA: TGTGCCAGCATGAGGAGGACTGAAGCTTTCTTT
CDR3: CASMRRTEAFF
size: NA
J: TRBJ1-1
D: NA
length: 11
V: TRBV2

DNA: TGTGCCAGCACCCCATTGGGGGATCTTCCTTACGAGCAGTACTTC
CDR3: CASTPLGDLPYEQYF
size: once
J: TRBJ2-7
D: NA
length: 15
V: TRBV7-2

DNA: TGTGCCAGCAGCCTAGGGGCAGTACCTTATGGCACTGAAGCTTTCTTT
CDR3: CASSLGAVPYGTEAFF
size: NA
J: TRBJ1-1
D: NA
length: 16
V: TRBV7-6

DNA: TGTGCCAGCAGCTTCCGGGACATATACGAGCAGTACTTC
CDR3: CASSFRDIYEQYF
size: NA
J: TRBJ2-7
D: NA
length: 13
V: TRBV5-6

DNA: TGTGCCAGTAGTCTGGGTCTAGGGAACACTGAAGCTTTCTTT
CDR3: CASSLGLGNTEAFF
size: NA
J: TRBJ1-1
D: NA
length: 14
V: TRBV19

DNA: TGTGCCAGCATGGGTTTGGACAATCAGCCCCAGCATTTT
CDR3: CASMGLDNQPQHF
size: few
J: TRBJ1-5
D: NA
length: 13
V: TRBV2

DNA: TGTGCCATCAGGACCCCCAGGGCTGGAAACACCATATATTTT
CDR3: CAIRTPRAGNTIYF
size: NA
J: TRBJ1-3
D: NA
length: 14
V: TRBV10-3

DNA: TGTGCCAGCAGCTTAATAGGTACGGGGCAGAGCAACACTGAAGCTTTCTTT
CDR3: CASSLIGTGQSNTEAFF
size: NA
J: TRBJ1-1
D: NA
length: 17
V: TRBV7-6

DNA: TGTGCCAGTAGTATAGGTCGCACTGCTGGGGACACTGAAGCTTTCTTT
CDR3: CASSIGRTAGDTEAFF
size: NA
J: TRBJ1-1
D: NA
length: 16
V: TRBV19

DNA: TGCGCCAGCAGTCCGGGAGAAAGTTGGGAGTCGAACACCATATATTTT
CDR3: CASSPGESWESNTIYF
size: NA
J: TRBJ1-3
D: NA
length: 16
V: TRBV4-1

DNA: TGTGCCAGCAGTCCCTTTGCGGGGGCCAACGTCCTGACTTTC
CDR3: CASSPFAGANVLTF
size: NA
J: TRBJ2-6
D: NA
length: 14
V: TRBV27

DNA: TGTGCCACCCACGGGACAAACTCCTACGAGCAGTACTTC
CDR3: CATHGTNSYEQYF
size: NA
J: TRBJ2-7
D: NA
length: 13
V: TRBV28

DNA: TGTGCCAGCAGCTTAGAGGACAGGGACAATCAGCCCCAGCATTTT
CDR3: CASSLEDRDNQPQHF
size: NA
J: TRBJ1-5
D: TRBD1
length: 15
V: TRBV7-2